The 3 T cell receptor beta chains listed next were all sequenced from one sample in a study of cytomegalovirus exposure and HLA in healthy donors. PCR used 60 Vbeta primers and 13 Jbeta primers. The method was immunoSEQ multiplex PCR; TCRdb's version includes in-frame clones alone and lacks a portion of them. The table records some 120,000 clones, about 68% of them present only once. What was sequenced was PBMCs. The source of these receptors is a man aged 35 to 55 in good health and CMV-seropositive.

The chain links TRBV2 to TRBJ2-2; TRBD2 agrees at 15 bases. With 9 bases clipped from V and 5 bases from J, the junction kept 1 base outside the gene matches. Germline V gene sequence: CDR1 SNHLY, CDR2 FYNNEI. This CDR3 spans 14 amino acids. The CDR3 loop is CARGTSGRTGELFF. The CDR3 coding sequence is TGTGCCAGGGGGACTAGCGGGAGGACCGGGGAGCTGTTTTTT.

CDR3 residues: CASSEMKLAATYEQYF. In nucleotides, the CDR3 is TGTGCCAGCAGTGAAATGAAACTAGCGGCTACCTACGAGCAGTACTTC. The chain combines TRBV25-1 with TRBJ2-7, with TRBD2 identical over 8 bases. Trimming at V came to 2 bases and at J to 2 bases, leaving 8 bases not matched to a gene. Germline V gives CDR1 MGHDK, CDR2 SYGVNS. The CDR3 length is 16 residues.

This clone is a singleton in its sample. The V call is TRBV9, the J call TRBJ1-1; weak D call: TRBD1 (6 bases). With 0 bases removed from V and 0 bases from J, the gap between germline ends came to 15 bases. The CDR3 covers 17 residues. The germline V gene encodes CDR1 SGDLS and CDR2 YYNGEE. The CDR3 nucleotides are TGTGCCAGCAGCGTAGGACAGGCTGTGGACATGAACACTGAAGCTTTCTTT. Translating it yields CASSVGQAVDMNTEAFF.